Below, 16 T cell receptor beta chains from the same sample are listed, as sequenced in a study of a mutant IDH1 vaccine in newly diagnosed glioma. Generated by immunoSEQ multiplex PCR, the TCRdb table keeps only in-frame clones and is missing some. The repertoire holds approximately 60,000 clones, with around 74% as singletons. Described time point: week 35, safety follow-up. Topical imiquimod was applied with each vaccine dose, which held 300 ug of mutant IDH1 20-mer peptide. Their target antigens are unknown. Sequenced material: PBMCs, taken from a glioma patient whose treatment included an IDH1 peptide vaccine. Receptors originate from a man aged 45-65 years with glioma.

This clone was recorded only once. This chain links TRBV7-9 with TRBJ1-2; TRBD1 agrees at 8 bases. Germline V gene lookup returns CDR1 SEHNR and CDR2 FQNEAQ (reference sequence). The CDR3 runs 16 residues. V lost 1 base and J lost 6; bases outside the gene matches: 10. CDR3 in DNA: TGTGCCAGCAGCTTAGGAGGTGGACAGGGTGAGAATGGCTACACCTTC. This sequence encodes CASSLGGGQGENGYTF.

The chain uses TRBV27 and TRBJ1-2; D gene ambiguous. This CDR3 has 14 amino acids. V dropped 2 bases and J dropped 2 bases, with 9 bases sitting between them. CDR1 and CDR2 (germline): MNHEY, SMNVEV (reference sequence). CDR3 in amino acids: CASSLDRANYGYTF. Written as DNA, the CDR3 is TGTGCCAGCAGTTTAGACCGAGCGAACTATGGCTACACCTTC.

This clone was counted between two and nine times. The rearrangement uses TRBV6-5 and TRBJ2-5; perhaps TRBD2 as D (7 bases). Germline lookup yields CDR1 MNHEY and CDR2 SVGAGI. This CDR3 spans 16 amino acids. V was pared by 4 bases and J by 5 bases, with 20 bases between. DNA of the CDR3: TGTGCCAGCAGTTTATCTGCCGGGGGGCTCGATGAGACCCAGTACTTC. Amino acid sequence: CASSLSAGGLDETQYF.

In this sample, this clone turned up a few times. The CDR3 DNA reads as TGTGCCAGCAGCTCCGGGACAGGGGGCGAGCAGTACTTC. Protein: CASSSGTGGEQYF. The chain recombines TRBV7-6 with TRBJ2-7; 11 bases align to TRBD1. The V and J ends lost 4 bases and 6 bases, in that order; junction bases with no gene match: 2. The length of the CDR3 is 13 residues. Germline V CDR1 and CDR2: SGHVS, FNYEAQ.

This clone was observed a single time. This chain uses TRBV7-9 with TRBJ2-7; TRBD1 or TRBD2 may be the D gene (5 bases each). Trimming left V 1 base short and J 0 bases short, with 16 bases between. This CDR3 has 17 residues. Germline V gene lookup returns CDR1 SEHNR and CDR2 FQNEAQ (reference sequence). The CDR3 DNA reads TGTGCCAGCAGCTTAGGGTCGGGGCAGGCCGGCTCCTACGAGCAGTACTTC. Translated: CASSLGSGQAGSYEQYF.

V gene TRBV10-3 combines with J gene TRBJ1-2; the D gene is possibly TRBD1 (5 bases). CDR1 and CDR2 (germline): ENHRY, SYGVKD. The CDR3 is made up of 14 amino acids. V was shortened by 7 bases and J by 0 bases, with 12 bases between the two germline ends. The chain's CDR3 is CAITTGEANYGYTF. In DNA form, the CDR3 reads TGTGCCATCACCACGGGGGAAGCTAACTATGGCTACACCTTC.

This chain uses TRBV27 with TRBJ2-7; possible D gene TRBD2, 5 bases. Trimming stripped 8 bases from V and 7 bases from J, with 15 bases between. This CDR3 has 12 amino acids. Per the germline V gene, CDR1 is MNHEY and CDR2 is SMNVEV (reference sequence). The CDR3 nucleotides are TGTGCCAGCGGTGACCGCGGGTGGGAGCAGTACTTC. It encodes CASGDRGWEQYF.

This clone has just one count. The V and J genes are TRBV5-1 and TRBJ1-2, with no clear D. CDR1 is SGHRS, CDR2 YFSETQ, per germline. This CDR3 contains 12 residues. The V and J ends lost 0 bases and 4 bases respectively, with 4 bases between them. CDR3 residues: CASSLAGYGYTF. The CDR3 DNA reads TGCGCCAGCAGCTTGGCCGGCTATGGCTACACCTTC.

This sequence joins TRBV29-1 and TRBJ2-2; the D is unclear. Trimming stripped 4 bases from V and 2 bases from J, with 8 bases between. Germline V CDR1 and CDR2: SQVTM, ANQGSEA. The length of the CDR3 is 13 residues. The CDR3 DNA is TGCAGCGTTGTTCGGGCAAACACCGGGGAGCTGTTTTTT. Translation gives CSVVRANTGELFF.

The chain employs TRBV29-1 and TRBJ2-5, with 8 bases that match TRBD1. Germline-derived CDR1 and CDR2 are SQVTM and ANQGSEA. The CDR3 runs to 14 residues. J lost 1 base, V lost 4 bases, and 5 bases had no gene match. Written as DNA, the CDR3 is TGCAGCGTTGCTTGGGACAGGCCCCAAGAGACCCAGTACTTC. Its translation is CSVAWDRPQETQYF.

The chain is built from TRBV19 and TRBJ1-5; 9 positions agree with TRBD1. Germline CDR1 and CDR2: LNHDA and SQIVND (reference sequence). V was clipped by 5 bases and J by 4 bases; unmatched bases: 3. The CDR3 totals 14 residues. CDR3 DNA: TGTGCCAGTAGTGTGACAGGGGGTAATCAGCCCCAGCATTTT. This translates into CASSVTGGNQPQHF. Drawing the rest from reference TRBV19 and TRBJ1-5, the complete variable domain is DGGITQSPKYLFRKEGQNVTLSCEQNLNHDAMYWYRQDPGQGLRLIYYSQIVNDFQKGDIAEGYSVSREKKESFPLTVTSAQKNPTAFYLCASSVTGGNQPQHFGDGTRLSIL.

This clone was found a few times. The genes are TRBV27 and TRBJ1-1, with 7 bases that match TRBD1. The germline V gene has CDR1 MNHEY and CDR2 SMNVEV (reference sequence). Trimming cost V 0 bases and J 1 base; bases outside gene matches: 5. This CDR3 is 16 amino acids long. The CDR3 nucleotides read TGTGCCAGCAGTTTATCAGGGGGCGCAAAGAACACTGAAGCTTTCTTT. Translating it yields CASSLSGGAKNTEAFF.

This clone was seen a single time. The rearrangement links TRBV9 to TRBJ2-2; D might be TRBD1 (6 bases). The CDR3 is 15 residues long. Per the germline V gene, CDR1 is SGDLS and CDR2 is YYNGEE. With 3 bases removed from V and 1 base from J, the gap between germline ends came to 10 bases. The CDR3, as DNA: TGTGCCAGCAGCGCCATCAGGGGGAACACCGGGGAGCTGTTTTTT. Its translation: CASSAIRGNTGELFF.

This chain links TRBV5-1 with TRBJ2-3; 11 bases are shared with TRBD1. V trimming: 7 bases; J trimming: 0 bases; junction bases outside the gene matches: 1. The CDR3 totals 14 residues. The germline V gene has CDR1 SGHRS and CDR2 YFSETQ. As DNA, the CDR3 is TGCGCCAGCCGGGACAGGGGGAGCACAGATACGCAGTATTTT. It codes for CASRDRGSTDTQYF. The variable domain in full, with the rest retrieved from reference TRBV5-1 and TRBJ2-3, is KAGVTQTPRYLIKTRGQQVTLSCSPISGHRSVSWYQQTPGQGLQFLFEYFSETQRNKGNFPGRFSGRQFSNSRSEMNVSTLELGDSALYLCASRDRGSTDTQYFGPGTRLTVL.

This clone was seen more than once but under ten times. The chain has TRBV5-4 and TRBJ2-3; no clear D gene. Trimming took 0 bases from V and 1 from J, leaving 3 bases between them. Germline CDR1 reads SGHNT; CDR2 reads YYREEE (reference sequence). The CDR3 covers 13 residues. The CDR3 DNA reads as TGTGCCAGCAGCTTGGGTCGCACAGATACGCAGTATTTT. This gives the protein CASSLGRTDTQYF.

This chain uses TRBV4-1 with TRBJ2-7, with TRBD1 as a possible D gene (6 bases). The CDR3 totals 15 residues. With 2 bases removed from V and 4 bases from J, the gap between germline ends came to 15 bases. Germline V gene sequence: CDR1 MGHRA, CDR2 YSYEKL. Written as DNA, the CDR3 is TGCGCCAGCAGCCAACCGGACAGTTTTCTTTACGAGCAGTACTTC. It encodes CASSQPDSFLYEQYF.